This is a list of T cell receptor beta chains from one sample in a study of T cell changes during pregnancy in multiple sclerosis. Method: immunoSEQ multiplex PCR; TCRdb's copy keeps in-frame clones and lacks some. Among 85,000 to 120,000 clones listed, about 89% were seen once. Material: peripheral blood, obtained before pregnancy. The receptors here all came from a female donor with multiple sclerosis, enrolled in a pregnancy study. Both conserved end residues are part of each CDR3. Fields, in order: J gene, D gene, clone size, V gene, CDR3 protein, CDR3 DNA. The D gene is left open where the match is weak. For some rows the clone size is stated as once, few or many, or as a class when expanded; others skip it.

J gene: TRBJ2-7; D gene: TRBD2; clone size: NA; V gene: TRBV5-1; CDR3 protein: CASSLAGGRTDFYEQYF; CDR3 DNA: TGCGCCAGCAGCTTGGCGGGCGGGAGGACAGATTTCTACGAGCAGTACTTC
J gene: TRBJ1-3; D gene: NA; clone size: NA; V gene: TRBV9; CDR3 protein: CASSVGGGSGNTIYF; CDR3 DNA: TGTGCCAGCAGCGTAGGAGGGGGCTCTGGAAACACCATATATTTT
J gene: TRBJ2-5; D gene: TRBD1; clone size: NA; V gene: TRBV5-1; CDR3 protein: CASSLAGQGIETQYF; CDR3 DNA: TGCGCCAGCAGCTTGGCGGGACAGGGTATAGAGACCCAGTACTTC
J gene: TRBJ2-4; D gene: NA; clone size: NA; V gene: TRBV18; CDR3 protein: CASSPPQQLKNIQYF; CDR3 DNA: TGTGCCAGCTCACCACCCCAACAACTAAAAAACATTCAGTACTTC
J gene: TRBJ2-7; D gene: NA; clone size: NA; V gene: TRBV5-1; CDR3 protein: CASSLQGFDYEQYF; CDR3 DNA: TGCGCCAGCAGCTTGCAGGGATTTGACTACGAGCAGTACTTC
J gene: TRBJ2-2; D gene: NA; clone size: NA; V gene: TRBV29-1; CDR3 protein: CSATPGGGSIGELFF; CDR3 DNA: TGCAGCGCGACCCCTGGAGGAGGATCGATCGGGGAGCTGTTTTTT
J gene: TRBJ2-2; D gene: NA; clone size: NA; V gene: TRBV7-3; CDR3 protein: CASSLTRNPGQNTGELFF; CDR3 DNA: TGTGCCAGCAGCCTGACGCGCAACCCGGGACAAAACACCGGGGAGCTGTTTTTT
J gene: TRBJ1-1; D gene: NA; clone size: NA; V gene: TRBV15; CDR3 protein: CATSRVLNTEAFF; CDR3 DNA: TGTGCCACCAGCAGAGTCTTGAACACTGAAGCTTTCTTT
J gene: TRBJ1-1; D gene: TRBD1; clone size: NA; V gene: TRBV5-1; CDR3 protein: CASSLRGQKNTEAFF; CDR3 DNA: TGCGCCAGCAGCTTGAGGGGACAGAAGAACACTGAAGCTTTCTTT
J gene: TRBJ2-7; D gene: TRBD1; clone size: NA; V gene: TRBV30; CDR3 protein: CAWSTGAGGDEQYF; CDR3 DNA: TGTGCCTGGAGCACGGGAGCAGGGGGCGACGAGCAGTACTTC
J gene: TRBJ1-5; D gene: TRBD1; clone size: NA; V gene: TRBV6-6; CDR3 protein: CASSLDGTGAQHF; CDR3 DNA: TGTGCCAGCAGTTTGGACGGGACAGGGGCCCAGCATTTT
J gene: TRBJ1-6; D gene: TRBD1; clone size: NA; V gene: TRBV5-5; CDR3 protein: CASSTGTGGNSPLHF; CDR3 DNA: TGTGCCAGCAGCACCGGGACAGGGGGTAATTCACCCCTCCACTTT
J gene: TRBJ2-1; D gene: TRBD2; clone size: few; V gene: TRBV6-4; CDR3 protein: CASSEAGGLNEQFF; CDR3 DNA: TGTGCCAGCAGTGAAGCGGGAGGGCTGAATGAGCAGTTCTTC
J gene: TRBJ1-1; D gene: NA; clone size: once; V gene: TRBV5-1; CDR3 protein: CASSFAVTEAFF; CDR3 DNA: TGTGCCAGCAGCTTTGCGGTGACTGAAGCTTTCTTT
J gene: TRBJ2-7; D gene: TRBD1; clone size: NA; V gene: TRBV10-3; CDR3 protein: CAISPQGSGMHEQYF; CDR3 DNA: TGTGCCATCAGCCCACAGGGGTCGGGAATGCACGAGCAGTACTTC
J gene: TRBJ1-5; D gene: NA; clone size: NA; V gene: TRBV4-2; CDR3 protein: CASSQPGNQPQHF; CDR3 DNA: TGTGCCAGCAGCCAGCCAGGGAATCAGCCCCAGCATTTT
J gene: TRBJ2-7; D gene: TRBD2; clone size: NA; V gene: TRBV11-1; CDR3 protein: CASRRSSGRDYEQYF; CDR3 DNA: TGTGCCAGCAGGCGATCTAGCGGGAGGGACTACGAGCAGTACTTC
J gene: TRBJ2-5; D gene: TRBD2; clone size: NA; V gene: TRBV7-2; CDR3 protein: CASSRGLAGGQETQYF; CDR3 DNA: TGTGCCAGCAGCCGCGGACTAGCGGGGGGTCAAGAGACCCAGTACTTC
J gene: TRBJ2-2; D gene: NA; clone size: NA; V gene: TRBV5-6; CDR3 protein: CASRTGLPKAGELFF; CDR3 DNA: TGTGCCAGCAGAACAGGCCTCCCAAAGGCCGGGGAGCTGTTTTTT
J gene: TRBJ2-7; D gene: TRBD2; clone size: NA; V gene: TRBV6-6; CDR3 protein: CASSYLGLAGDEQYF; CDR3 DNA: TGTGCCAGCAGTTACTTGGGGCTAGCGGGGGACGAGCAGTACTTC
J gene: TRBJ2-7; D gene: NA; clone size: NA; V gene: TRBV6-5; CDR3 protein: CASSELEGSYEQYF; CDR3 DNA: TGTGCCAGCAGTGAACTTGAGGGTTCCTACGAGCAGTACTTC
J gene: TRBJ1-1; D gene: NA; clone size: NA; V gene: TRBV15; CDR3 protein: CATSRVRVYAEAFF; CDR3 DNA: TGTGCCACCAGCAGAGTAAGAGTATACGCTGAAGCTTTCTTT
J gene: TRBJ2-7; D gene: NA; clone size: NA; V gene: TRBV9; CDR3 protein: CASSPGTWSTYEQYF; CDR3 DNA: TGTGCCAGCAGCCCCGGGACTTGGAGTACCTACGAGCAGTACTTC
J gene: TRBJ1-2; D gene: TRBD1; clone size: NA; V gene: TRBV5-4; CDR3 protein: CASSLSPGQVYGYTF; CDR3 DNA: TGTGCCAGCAGCTTGAGCCCCGGACAGGTCTATGGCTACACCTTC
J gene: TRBJ1-1; D gene: NA; clone size: NA; V gene: TRBV6-6; CDR3 protein: CASSYRGDTEAFF; CDR3 DNA: TGTGCCAGCAGTTACCGGGGGGACACTGAAGCTTTCTTT
J gene: TRBJ1-2; D gene: TRBD1; clone size: few; V gene: TRBV5-6; CDR3 protein: CASGQGSYGYTF; CDR3 DNA: TGTGCCAGCGGACAGGGGAGCTATGGCTACACCTTC
J gene: TRBJ1-1; D gene: NA; clone size: NA; V gene: TRBV7-9; CDR3 protein: CASSLIGWRGNTEAFF; CDR3 DNA: TGTGCCAGCAGCTTAATTGGTTGGCGGGGGAACACTGAAGCTTTCTTT
J gene: TRBJ2-7; D gene: NA; clone size: few; V gene: TRBV28; CDR3 protein: CASSFSDSRYEQYF; CDR3 DNA: TGTGCCAGCAGTTTTTCGGACAGCAGATACGAGCAGTACTTC
J gene: TRBJ1-1; D gene: NA; clone size: NA; V gene: TRBV10-3; CDR3 protein: CAISESTTSRAFF; CDR3 DNA: TGTGCCATCAGTGAGTCGACGACGTCTAGGGCTTTCTTT
J gene: TRBJ2-1; D gene: NA; clone size: NA; V gene: TRBV7-9; CDR3 protein: CASSLQLHEQFF; CDR3 DNA: TGTGCCAGCAGCCTACAGCTTCATGAGCAGTTCTTC
J gene: TRBJ2-5; D gene: NA; clone size: NA; V gene: TRBV5-1; CDR3 protein: CASSLEASETQYF; CDR3 DNA: TGCGCCAGCAGCTTGGAAGCTAGCGAGACCCAGTACTTC
J gene: TRBJ2-3; D gene: TRBD2; clone size: NA; V gene: TRBV6-5; CDR3 protein: CASSYAGGHIDTQYF; CDR3 DNA: TGTGCCAGCAGTTACGCGGGGGGGCATATTGATACGCAGTATTTT
J gene: TRBJ2-2; D gene: TRBD2; clone size: NA; V gene: TRBV28; CDR3 protein: CASSGPSPVAGGPNTGELFF; CDR3 DNA: TGTGCCAGCAGTGGGCCTTCACCGGTAGCGGGAGGTCCGAACACCGGGGAGCTGTTTTTT
J gene: TRBJ2-1; D gene: TRBD1; clone size: NA; V gene: TRBV14; CDR3 protein: CASSPSWDRNYNEQFF; CDR3 DNA: TGTGCCAGCAGCCCTAGCTGGGACAGAAATTACAATGAGCAGTTCTTC
J gene: TRBJ2-3; D gene: TRBD2; clone size: once; V gene: TRBV5-1; CDR3 protein: CASSLANLAGGVTDTQYF; CDR3 DNA: TGCGCCAGCAGCTTGGCCAATCTAGCGGGGGGGGTCACAGATACGCAGTATTTT